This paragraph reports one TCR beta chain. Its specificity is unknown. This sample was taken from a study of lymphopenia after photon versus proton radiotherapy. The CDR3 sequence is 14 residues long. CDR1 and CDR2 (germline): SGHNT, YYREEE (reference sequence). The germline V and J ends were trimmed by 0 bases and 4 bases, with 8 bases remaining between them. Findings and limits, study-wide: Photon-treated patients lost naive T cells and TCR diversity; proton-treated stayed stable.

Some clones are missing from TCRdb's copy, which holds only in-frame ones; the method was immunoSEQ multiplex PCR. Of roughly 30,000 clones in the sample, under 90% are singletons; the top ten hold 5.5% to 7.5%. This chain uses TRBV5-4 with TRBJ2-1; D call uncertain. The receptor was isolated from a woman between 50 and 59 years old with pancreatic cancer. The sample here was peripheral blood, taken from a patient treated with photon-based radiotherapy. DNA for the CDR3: TGTGCCAGCAGCTTGGAGGGCCGATACAATGAGCAGTTCTTC. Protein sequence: CASSLEGRYNEQFF.